Shown below are 13 T cell receptor beta chains from a single sample sequenced in a study of glioma-infiltrating T cells. TCR alpha and beta CDR3 regions were amplified from RNA using iRepertoire nested multiplex PCR. One entry per CDR3 protein, called by TCRdb with MiXCR from the multiplex PCR reads. Of under 150,000 distinct CDR3 sequences in the sample, around 25% are singletons; the top ten hold 27%. The specimen was glioma tissue, nonneoplastic brain tissue, or PBMCs (not recorded which). These receptors were collected from a human donor with low-grade glioma or glioblastoma, undergoing nonglioma brain surgery, or in good health (not recorded which).

The sample holds many counts of this clonotype. The rearrangement joins TRBV6-1 to TRBJ2-7; D is perhaps TRBD2 (6 bases). V was clipped by 6 bases and J by 7 bases, with 25 bases between them. The CDR3 has 16 amino acids. In germline, CDR1 is MNHNS, CDR2 SASEGT. The CDR3 DNA sequence: TGTGCCAGCAGCCCCAGTTCGCGGGGTGATCCCTCTGAGCAGTACGTC. The encoded protein is CASSPSSRGDPSEQYV.

The chain employs TRBV28 and TRBJ1-5; no reliable D call. Germline loops: CDR1 MDHEN, CDR2 SYDVKM. The V gene lost 2 bases and the J gene lost 4 bases, with 9 bases spanning the gap. This CDR3 contains 14 residues. CDR3 nucleotides: TGTGCCAGCAGTTTACAACAACTAAATCAGCCCCAGCATTTT. This sequence encodes CASSLQQLNQPQHF. Together with reference TRBV28 and TRBJ1-5, the CDR3 gives the full variable domain: DVKVTQSSRYLVKRTGEKVFLECVQDMDHENMFWYRQDPGLGLRLIYFSYDVKMKEKGDIPEGYSVSREKKERFSLILESASTNQTSMYLCASSLQQLNQPQHFGDGTRLSIL.

This clonotype has a handful of counts. The CDR3 coding sequence is TGTGCTAGCAGTGATTCGTTAGCGGCCCACGAGCAGTACGTC. Translated, it gives CASSDSLAAHEQYV. The chain couples TRBV6-1 to TRBJ2-7; D possibly corresponds to TRBD2 (6 bases). Germline V gene lookup returns CDR1 MNHNS and CDR2 SASEGT. The CDR3 covers 14 residues.

The chain has TRBV7-8 and TRBJ2-1; D may match TRBD1 or TRBD2 (5 bases each). The CDR3 length is 13 residues. The germline V gene has CDR1 SGHVS and CDR2 FQNEAQ. Trimming shortened V by 1 base and J by 7 bases, and 8 bases separated the two germline ends. This chain's CDR3 is CASSLVGGNEQFF. CDR3 coding DNA: TGTGCCAGCAGCTTAGTTGGGGGAAATGAGCAGTTCTTC.

The CDR3 coding sequence is TGTGCCAGCAGTTTCCAAGGGGGCATTCAGTACTTC. Translation: CASSFQGGIQYF. This chain links TRBV28 with TRBJ2-4; D possibly corresponds to TRBD1 (6 bases). Trimming pared 3 bases from V and 9 bases from J, leaving 9 bases between. This CDR3 spans 12 amino acids. CDR1 is MDHEN and CDR2 is SYDVKM in the germline V gene.

This clonotype was counted many times. The chain carries TRBV3-1 and TRBJ1-1, with unresolved D. The germline gives CDR1 LGHDT, CDR2 YNNKEL (reference sequence). V lost 4 bases and J lost 4, with 7 bases in between. The CDR3 length is 12 residues. CDR3: CASSLRGTEAFF. DNA for the CDR3: TGTGCCAGCAGCCTACGGGGCACTGAAGCTTTCTTT.

The chain recombines TRBV2 with TRBJ1-2; D possibly corresponds to TRBD1 (6 bases). The CDR3 has 14 residues. Germline lookup yields CDR1 SNHLY and CDR2 FYNNEI. V lost 7 bases to trimming and J lost 2 bases, with 14 bases between them. The CDR3 sequence: CASTGRGANYGYTF. The CDR3 nucleotides are TGTGCCAGCACGGGCAGGGGTGCAAACTATGGCTACACCTTC.

This clonotype has only a few counts. The V gene is TRBV28, the J gene TRBJ2-7; TRBD1 aligns across 10 bases. Per germline, CDR1 MDHEN and CDR2 SYDVKM. The V gene end was trimmed by 7 bases and the J gene end by 4 bases; junction bases not matched to a gene: 4. The CDR3 is made up of 13 amino acids. CDR3 bases: TGTGCCAGCAAGGGGACAGGGGTTTACGAGCAGTACGTC. It is translated as CASKGTGVYEQYV.

The gene calls are TRBV4-2 and TRBJ2-7; D is possibly TRBD1 (5 bases). The CDR3 length is 15 residues. Germline V gene lookup returns CDR1 LGHNA and CDR2 YNFKEQ. Trimming took off 4 bases at V and 0 bases at J, with 13 bases between the two ends. In nucleotides, the CDR3 is TGTGCCAGCAGCCCGACACAGACAGTCTCCTACGAGCAGTACTTC. Its translation is CASSPTQTVSYEQYF.

In its sample, this clonotype was seen many times. V gene TRBV15 combines with J gene TRBJ1-4; D unresolved. Trimming shortened V by 1 base and J by 2 bases, and 17 bases separated the two germline ends. Germline CDR1 LNHNV, CDR2 YYDKDF (reference sequence). This CDR3 spans 18 amino acids. The chain's CDR3 is CATSRAPLGMVTNEKLFF. The CDR3, as DNA: TGTGCCACCAGCAGAGCCCCGTTAGGGATGGTGACTAATGAAAAACTGTTTTTT.

This clonotype has just a few counts. The genes are TRBV3-1 and TRBJ2-5; 11 bases agree with TRBD1. The CDR3 has 16 amino acids. Germline loops: CDR1 LGHDT, CDR2 YNNKEL (reference sequence). V shed 7 bases and J 2 bases; nucleotides not matched to a gene: 9. The CDR3 protein is CASTTDRGLAQETQYF. CDR3 coding DNA: TGTGCCAGCACTACGGACAGGGGGCTTGCTCAAGAGACCCAGTACTTC.

The DNA for the CDR3 is TGTGCCAGTAGTATAGCCTATGGCACTGAAGCTTTCTTT. Residues: CASSIAYGTEAFF. This chain uses TRBV19 with TRBJ1-1, with no clear D. The CDR3 has 13 amino acids. Between the trimmed V and J ends, which lost 1 base and 4 bases, there was a span of 7 bases. Looked up from germline, CDR1 is LNHDA and CDR2 is SQIVND (reference sequence).

This chain connects TRBV7-2 to TRBJ2-1; the match to TRBD2 covers 14 bases. Trimming cost V 3 bases and J 9 bases; bases outside gene matches: 7. CDR1 is SGHTA and CDR2 is FQGNSA in the germline V gene. This CDR3 contains 16 residues. The CDR3 here is CASSLMTSGGATEQFF. CDR3 sequence (DNA): TGTGCCAGCAGCTTGATGACTAGCGGGGGGGCCACTGAGCAGTTCTTC.